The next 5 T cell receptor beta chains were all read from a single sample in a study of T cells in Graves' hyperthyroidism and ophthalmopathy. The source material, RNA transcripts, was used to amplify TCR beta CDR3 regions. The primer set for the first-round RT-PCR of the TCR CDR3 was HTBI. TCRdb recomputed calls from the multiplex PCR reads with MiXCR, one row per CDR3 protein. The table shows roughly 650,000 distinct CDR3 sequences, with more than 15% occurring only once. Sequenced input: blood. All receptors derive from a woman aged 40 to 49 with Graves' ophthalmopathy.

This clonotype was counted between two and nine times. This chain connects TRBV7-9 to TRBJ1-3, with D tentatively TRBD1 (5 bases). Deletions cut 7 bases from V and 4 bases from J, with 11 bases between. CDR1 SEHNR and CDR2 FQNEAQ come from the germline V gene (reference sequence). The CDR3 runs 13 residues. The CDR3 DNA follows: TGTGCCAGCAATTACGGGGCGGGAAACACCATATATTTT. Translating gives CASNYGAGNTIYF. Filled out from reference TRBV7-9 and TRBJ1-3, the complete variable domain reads DTGVSQNPRHKITKRGQNVTFRCDPISEHNRLYWYRQTLGQGPEFLTYFQNEAQLEKSRLLSDRFSAERPKGSFSTLEIQRTEQGDSAMYLCASNYGAGNTIYFGEGSWLTVV.

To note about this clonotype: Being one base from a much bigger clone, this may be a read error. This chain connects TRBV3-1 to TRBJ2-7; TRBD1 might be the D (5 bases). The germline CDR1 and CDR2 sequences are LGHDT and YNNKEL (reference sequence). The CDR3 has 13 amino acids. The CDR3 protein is CACSQTLSGEQYF. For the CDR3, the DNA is TGTGCCTGCAGCCAGACCCTATCAGGGGAGCAGTACTTC.

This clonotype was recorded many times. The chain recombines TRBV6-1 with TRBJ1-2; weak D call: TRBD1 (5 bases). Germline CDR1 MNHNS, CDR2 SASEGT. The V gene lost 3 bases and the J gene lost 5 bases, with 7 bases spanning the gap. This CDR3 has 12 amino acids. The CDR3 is CASSDPGYGYTF. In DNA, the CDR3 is TGTGCCAGCAGTGATCCAGGGTATGGCTACACCTTC.

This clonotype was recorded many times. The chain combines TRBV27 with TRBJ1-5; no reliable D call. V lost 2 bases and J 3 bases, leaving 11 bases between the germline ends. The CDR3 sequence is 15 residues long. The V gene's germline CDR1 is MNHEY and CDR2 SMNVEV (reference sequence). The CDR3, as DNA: TGTGCCAGCAGTTTAAGTGTCGCCTCCAATCAGCCCCAGCATTTT. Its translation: CASSLSVASNQPQHF.

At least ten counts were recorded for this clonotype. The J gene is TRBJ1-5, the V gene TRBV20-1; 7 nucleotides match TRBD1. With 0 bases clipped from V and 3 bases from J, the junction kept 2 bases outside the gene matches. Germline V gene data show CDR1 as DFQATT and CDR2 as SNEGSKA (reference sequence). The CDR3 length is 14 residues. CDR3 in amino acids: CSAREDRTNQPQHF. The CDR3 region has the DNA TGCAGTGCTAGAGAGGACAGGACCAATCAGCCCCAGCATTTT.